The 25 T cell receptor beta chains below were found in one sample sequenced in a study of siplizumab effects on memory and regulatory T cells. Measured with immunoSEQ multiplex PCR; TCRdb has only the in-frame clones, and not every one. Of tens of thousands of clones in the sample, 89% were seen once. The sample was naive CD4+ T cells sorted from blood. These TCRs come from a human donor in good health.

The V call is TRBV5-1, the J call TRBJ2-1; the D is unclear. Trimming took off 0 bases at V and 2 bases at J, with 6 bases between the two ends. CDR3 length: 14 residues. Per the germline V gene, CDR1 is SGHRS and CDR2 is YFSETQ. CDR3 sequence: CASSLEHAYNEQFF. The CDR3, as DNA: TGCGCCAGCAGCTTGGAGCATGCCTACAATGAGCAGTTCTTC.

V and J are TRBV10-3 and TRBJ1-2; TRBD1 aligns across 11 bases. The germline V gene has CDR1 ENHRY and CDR2 SYGVKD. V was pared by 6 bases and J by 1 base, with 4 bases of the junction left unmatched. This CDR3 region has 15 residues. CDR3 sequence: CAISGQGASNYGYTF. CDR3 coding DNA: TGTGCCATCAGCGGACAGGGGGCTAGTAACTATGGCTACACCTTC.

This chain connects TRBV7-3 to TRBJ1-4; unclear D gene. CDR3 length: 13 amino acids. V was trimmed by 5 bases and J by 3 bases, leaving 7 bases between them. Germline loops: CDR1 SGHTA, CDR2 FQGTGA. CDR3 sequence: CASSLGPNEKLFF. Here the CDR3 DNA reads TGTGCCAGCAGCCTAGGTCCTAATGAAAAACTGTTTTTT. Variable domain in full (rest from reference TRBV7-3 and TRBJ1-4): GAGVSQTPSNKVTEKGKYVELRCDPISGHTALYWYRQSLGQGPEFLIYFQGTGAADDSGLPNDRFFAVRPEGSVSTLKIQRTERGDSAVYLCASSLGPNEKLFFGSGTQLSVL.

V and J are TRBV18 and TRBJ1-2, with 8 positions matching TRBD1. Looked up from germline, CDR1 is KGHSH and CDR2 is LQKENI. V lost 4 bases, J lost 0 bases, and 4 bases stayed unmatched. There are 15 residues in the CDR3. The CDR3, as DNA: TGTGCCAGCTCACTGGACAGGGCGACTAACTATGGCTACACCTTC. It yields the protein CASSLDRATNYGYTF.

The chain employs TRBV25-1 and TRBJ2-7; D perhaps matches TRBD2 (5 bases). The CDR3 is 13 amino acids. The germline gives CDR1 MGHDK, CDR2 SYGVNS. With 1 base removed from V and 6 bases from J, the gap between germline ends came to 10 bases. DNA of the CDR3: TGTGCCAGCAGTGAATGGGAAAGCGGCGAGCAGTACTTC. It encodes CASSEWESGEQYF.

This sequence joins TRBV19 and TRBJ2-4; maybe TRBD2 (5 bases). In germline, CDR1 is LNHDA, CDR2 SQIVND (reference sequence). Trimming cost V 3 bases and J 6 bases, with 12 bases left between them. There are 14 residues in the CDR3. CDR3 sequence (DNA): TGTGCCAGTAGTATGGAGTCAGCGGTAAACATTCAGTACTTC. This sequence encodes CASSMESAVNIQYF.

The chain uses TRBV10-3 and TRBJ2-5; either TRBD1 or TRBD2 may supply D (6 bases each). Trimming shortened V by 6 bases and J by 4 bases, and 24 bases separated the two germline ends. This CDR3 is built from 17 residues. The V gene's germline CDR1 is ENHRY and CDR2 SYGVKD. The CDR3 here is CAISAAPQRGVRETQYF. DNA of the CDR3: TGTGCCATCAGCGCGGCACCTCAAAGGGGGGTGAGAGAGACCCAGTACTTC.

The chain couples TRBV9 to TRBJ2-7, with D tentatively TRBD1 (9 bases). V was cut by 2 bases and J by 6 bases, with 18 bases left in between. The CDR3 totals 15 residues. Per the germline V gene, CDR1 is SGDLS and CDR2 is YYNGEE. In nucleotides, the CDR3 is TGTGCCAGCAGCGTCTCCGGGACAGGGACTAGCGAGCAGTACTTC. It codes for CASSVSGTGTSEQYF.

The V and J genes are TRBV5-1 and TRBJ2-4, with no clear D. Between the trimmed V and J ends, which lost 3 bases and 8 bases, there was a span of 15 bases. The CDR3 has 14 residues. Germline-derived CDR1 and CDR2 are SGHRS and YFSETQ. The CDR3 DNA sequence: TGCGCCAGCAGCTCCCCTTCAATAGGAGACATTCAGTACTTC. Translated, it gives CASSSPSIGDIQYF.

This clone appeared once. The CDR3 DNA reads as TGTGCCAGCGCCTTAACAGGGACGGCTCAGCCCCAGCATTTT. This encodes CASALTGTAQPQHF. The rearrangement joins TRBV7-2 to TRBJ1-5; possibly TRBD1 for D (6 bases). Germline CDR1 reads SGHTA; CDR2 reads FQGNSA. V gave up 8 bases and J gave up 6 bases, with 17 bases separating them. This CDR3 has 14 residues.

This chain joins TRBV6-5 and TRBJ2-7, with D maybe TRBD2 (6 bases). V lost 4 bases to trimming and J lost 5 bases, with 12 bases between them. CDR3 length: 13 residues. Germline V gives CDR1 MNHEY, CDR2 SVGAGI. The DNA for the CDR3 is TGTGCCAGCAGTTCGGCGGGAAAGGACGAGCAGTACTTC. Protein product: CASSSAGKDEQYF.

This clone was seen a single time. The rearrangement links TRBV6-5 to TRBJ1-4; D gene ambiguous. Germline CDR1 is MNHEY and CDR2 is SVGAGI. The CDR3 spans 16 residues. V was shortened by 0 bases and J by 8 bases, with 16 bases between the two germline ends. The CDR3 DNA follows: TGTGCCAGCAGTTACTCCCCGGCCCCCGGGGAAGAAAAACTGTTTTTT. Protein product: CASSYSPAPGEEKLFF.

A remark on this clone: Mismatch with germline at one junction end may stem from a read error. The chain links TRBV6-5 to TRBJ1-1; tentatively, D is TRBD1 (6 bases). The CDR3 covers 13 residues. Germline loops: CDR1 MNHEY, CDR2 SVGAGI. The CDR3 nucleotides are TGTGCCAGCTGGCAGGGGAAGAACAGTGAAGCTTTCTTT. It codes for CASWQGKNSEAFF.

This clone was recorded once. The rearrangement links TRBV5-1 to TRBJ2-2; 8 nucleotides align to TRBD2. The CDR3 loop spans 16 amino acids. Germline V CDR1 and CDR2: SGHRS, YFSETQ. V lost 0 bases and J lost 0; bases outside the gene matches: 1. CDR3: CASSLEAGANTGELFF. For the CDR3, the DNA is TGCGCCAGCAGCTTGGAAGCGGGGGCGAACACCGGGGAGCTGTTTTTT.

The gene calls are TRBV6-1 and TRBJ1-4; a possible D gene is TRBD1 (5 bases). V was trimmed by 4 bases and J by 0 bases, leaving 12 bases between them. This CDR3 is 16 amino acids long. The germline V gene encodes CDR1 MNHNS and CDR2 SASEGT. The CDR3 coding sequence is TGTGCCAGCAGTGTTGACAGTTATGCAACTAATGAAAAACTGTTTTTT. Translation: CASSVDSYATNEKLFF.

V gene TRBV4-2 combines with J gene TRBJ2-1, with D maybe TRBD1 (5 bases). CDR1 and CDR2 from the germline V gene are LGHNA and YNFKEQ. V was clipped by 3 bases and J by 4 bases, with 13 bases between them. The CDR3 consists of 15 residues. The CDR3 sequence is CASSQADREYNEQFF. The CDR3 nucleotides read TGTGCCAGCAGCCAGGCAGACAGAGAATACAATGAGCAGTTCTTC.

The chain recombines TRBV18 with TRBJ2-1; D uncertain. The V end lost 0 bases, the J end lost 1 base, and 10 bases lay between the germline ends. Germline V gene data show CDR1 as KGHSH and CDR2 as LQKENI. This CDR3 region has 16 residues. CDR3 bases: TGTGCCAGCTCACCACCTAAATCTTATTCCTACAATGAGCAGTTCTTC. The encoded protein is CASSPPKSYSYNEQFF.

The chain uses TRBV6-1 and TRBJ1-1, with 7 positions matching TRBD1. The V gene's germline CDR1 is MNHNS and CDR2 SASEGT. The CDR3 extends over 15 amino acids. Germline trimming cut 2 bases from V and 5 bases from J; bases unmatched to any gene: 8. DNA of the CDR3: TGTGCCAGCAGTGAATTTGGAGGGGGCGGAACTGAAGCTTTCTTT. As protein: CASSEFGGGGTEAFF.

J is TRBJ2-5 and V is TRBV5-1, with D perhaps matching TRBD1 (8 bases). The germline gives CDR1 SGHRS, CDR2 YFSETQ. The CDR3 runs 16 residues. The V end was cut by 4 bases, the J end by 6 bases, with 22 bases between. The CDR3 protein is CASSHDGQGGVQTQYF. The CDR3 DNA reads as TGCGCCAGCAGCCACGACGGACAGGGAGGGGTTCAGACCCAGTACTTC.

J is TRBJ1-4 and V is TRBV15; no clear D gene. Germline loops: CDR1 LNHNV, CDR2 YYDKDF (reference sequence). The CDR3 sequence is 13 residues long. Trimming left V 5 bases short and J 8 bases short, with 12 bases between. CDR3 protein: CATSGRRVEKLFF. CDR3 sequence (DNA): TGTGCCACCAGCGGCCGAAGGGTCGAAAAACTGTTTTTT. Complete variable domain (other parts from reference TRBV15 and TRBJ1-4): DAMVIQNPRYQVTQFGKPVTLSCSQTLNHNVMYWYQQKSSQAPKLLFHYYDKDFNNEADTPDNFQSRRPNTSFCFLDIRSPGLGDTAMYLCATSGRRVEKLFFGSGTQLSVL.

V gene TRBV29-1 combines with J gene TRBJ2-1; a possible D gene is TRBD1 (6 bases). Trimming shortened V by 7 bases and J by 4 bases, and 11 bases separated the two germline ends. The CDR3 has 12 amino acids. Looked up from germline, CDR1 is SQVTM and CDR2 is ANQGSEA. CDR3 region: CSAGQTYNEQFF. CDR3 sequence (DNA): TGCAGCGCCGGACAGACGTACAATGAGCAGTTCTTC.

This clone was counted once. Compared with germline, one end of the junction differs, possibly owing to a read error. V is TRBV6-5 and J is TRBJ1-2; 7 nucleotides agree with TRBD1. CDR1 MNHEY and CDR2 SVGAGI come from the germline V gene. The CDR3 contains 12 residues. CDR3 nucleotide sequence: TGTGCCGGCAGTTTAGACAGGGATGGCTACACCTTC. This gives the protein CAGSLDRDGYTF.

This clone has only a few counts. The chain links TRBV4-1 to TRBJ1-1; TRBD1 is a possible D gene (6 bases). Germline CDR1 reads MGHRA; CDR2 reads YSYEKL. Trimming took 3 bases from V and 0 from J, leaving 14 bases between them. The CDR3 runs 16 residues. Here the CDR3 reads CASSQTTGLVNTEAFF. The CDR3 DNA follows: TGCGCCAGCAGCCAGACTACAGGGTTGGTGAACACTGAAGCTTTCTTT.

This clone was seen only once. The chain is built from TRBV6-6 and TRBJ1-4, with TRBD1 identical over 7 bases. This CDR3 has 13 residues. V dropped 10 bases and J dropped 2; count of bases not matched to a gene: 4. Per germline, CDR1 MNHNY and CDR2 SVGAGI (reference sequence). Here the CDR3 reads CATGTETNEKLFF. CDR3 sequence (DNA): TGTGCCACTGGGACAGAGACTAATGAAAAACTGTTTTTT.

This chain joins TRBV11-3 and TRBJ2-1, with 11 positions matching TRBD1. The V and J ends lost 4 bases and 8 bases, in that order; junction bases with no gene match: 13. The CDR3 totals 17 residues. CDR1 is SGHNT and CDR2 is YENEEA in the germline V gene. The CDR3 is CASSSVQTGQGVYEQFF. CDR3 in DNA: TGTGCCAGCAGCTCGGTGCAAACGGGACAGGGGGTCTATGAGCAGTTCTTC.